The 22 T cell receptor beta chains below come from one sample, sequenced in a study of shared clonotypes between healthy human individuals. Profiling relied on immunoSEQ multiplex PCR, and the TCRdb table lists in-frame clones only, not all of them. The sample records about 600,000 clones, around 97% being singletons. The material sequenced was naive CD4+ T cells sorted from blood. Subset of the sample: CD45RA+ positively selected. The source is a woman in her twenties or thirties in good health.

The chain employs TRBV6-1 and TRBJ2-1, with TRBD2 matching 10 bases. V shed 3 bases, J shed 6 bases, and the junction held 5 bases outside the gene matches. This CDR3 is built from 15 residues. Germline values: CDR1 MNHNS, CDR2 SASEGT. CDR3 DNA sequence: TGTGCCAGCAGTGACGGATTAGCGGGAGGCAATGAGCAGTTCTTC. The encoded protein is CASSDGLAGGNEQFF.

This clone was detected once. The V gene is TRBV6-1, the J gene TRBJ2-7; D may match TRBD1 or TRBD2 (5 bases each). Trimming removed 7 bases at V and 7 bases at J, with 11 bases between. The germline CDR1 and CDR2 sequences are MNHNS and SASEGT. CDR3 length: 11 amino acids. CDR3 DNA: TGTGCCAGCACTGATTGGGGGGAGCAGTACTTC. Protein: CASTDWGEQYF.

The chain links TRBV28 to TRBJ1-2, with D hard to call. The CDR3 spans 14 residues. CDR1 is MDHEN and CDR2 is SYDVKM in the germline V gene. V lost 7 bases and J 4 bases, leaving 16 bases between the germline ends. The CDR3 region is CASILAGSSYGYTF. The DNA for the CDR3 is TGTGCCAGCATTCTGGCAGGTTCATCCTATGGCTACACCTTC.

CDR3: CASSFGGETQYF. CDR3 DNA sequence: TGTGCCAGCAGCTTTGGCGGAGAGACCCAGTACTTC. The chain is built from TRBV11-3 and TRBJ2-5; the D is unclear. Trimming removed 3 bases at V and 4 bases at J, with 6 bases between. Germline V gene lookup returns CDR1 SGHNT and CDR2 YENEEA. CDR3 length equals 12 residues.

The gene calls are TRBV10-3 and TRBJ2-3; TRBD2 agrees at 11 bases. Germline CDR1 and CDR2: ENHRY and SYGVKD. CDR3 length: 17 amino acids. V was clipped by 4 bases and J by 0 bases; unmatched bases: 6. DNA for the CDR3: TGTGCCATCAGTGCCCAGGGACTAGCGGAGAGCACAGATACGCAGTATTTT. Protein sequence: CAISAQGLAESTDTQYF.

V and J are TRBV29-1 and TRBJ2-1; D is unclear. The CDR3 totals 11 residues. Trimming left V 4 bases short and J 5 bases short, with 6 bases between. Per germline, CDR1 SQVTM and CDR2 ANQGSEA. This CDR3 reads CSVVTHNEQFF. CDR3 coding DNA: TGCAGCGTTGTTACCCACAATGAGCAGTTCTTC.

The chain is built from TRBV7-6 and TRBJ2-5, with no clear D. This CDR3 spans 14 amino acids. Trimming took off 0 bases at V and 6 bases at J, with 11 bases between the two ends. CDR1 SGHVS and CDR2 FNYEAQ come from the germline V gene. The CDR3 DNA follows: TGTGCCAGCAGCTTAGCGTTTGACTTCCAGACCCAGTACTTC. Amino acids: CASSLAFDFQTQYF.

This chain uses TRBV18 with TRBJ2-7; tentatively, D is TRBD1 (6 bases). This CDR3 contains 16 residues. The V end lost 1 base, the J end lost 3 bases, and 16 bases lay between the germline ends. Germline V gene lookup returns CDR1 KGHSH and CDR2 LQKENI. CDR3 loop: CASSPRKQGLNYEQYF. CDR3 nucleotides: TGTGCCAGCTCACCACGGAAGCAGGGGTTAAACTACGAGCAGTACTTC.

This clone was recorded only once. The gene calls are TRBV7-8 and TRBJ1-1; D is ambiguous. CDR3 length: 15 residues. V lost 2 bases, J lost 1 base, and 11 bases lay in between. Germline loops: CDR1 SGHVS, CDR2 FQNEAQ. CDR3 nucleotide sequence: TGTGCCAGCAGCTTATCCAGGAATTCGAACACTGAAGCTTTCTTT. Protein: CASSLSRNSNTEAFF.

The chain recombines TRBV7-8 with TRBJ2-1; D is perhaps TRBD1 (5 bases). Trimming took 4 bases from V and 10 from J, leaving 14 bases between them. Germline loops: CDR1 SGHVS, CDR2 FQNEAQ. The CDR3 has 13 amino acids. CDR3 nucleotides: TGTGCCAGCAGCTCCAGGGAATTCGGCGAGCAGTTCTTC. Translating gives CASSSREFGEQFF.

The chain joins TRBV30 to TRBJ1-2; 7 nucleotides align to TRBD1. The CDR3 loop spans 12 amino acids. V gave up 7 bases and J gave up 2 bases; unmatched junction bases: 4. The germline V gene encodes CDR1 GTSNPN and CDR2 SVGIG (reference sequence). The CDR3 region is CASPTGNYGYTF. CDR3 DNA sequence: TGTGCCTCCCCGACAGGGAACTATGGCTACACCTTC.

The table lists this clone with a few counts. This chain links TRBV19 with TRBJ1-2; D is undetermined. The germline V gene encodes CDR1 LNHDA and CDR2 SQIVND (reference sequence). This CDR3 region has 12 residues. V was shortened by 3 bases and J by 5 bases, with 7 bases between the two germline ends. CDR3 loop: CASSMRVYGYTF. In nucleotides, the CDR3 is TGTGCCAGTAGTATGCGGGTTTATGGCTACACCTTC. Drawing the rest from reference TRBV19 and TRBJ1-2, the complete variable domain is DGGITQSPKYLFRKEGQNVTLSCEQNLNHDAMYWYRQDPGQGLRLIYYSQIVNDFQKGDIAEGYSVSREKKESFPLTVTSAQKNPTAFYLCASSMRVYGYTFGSGTRLTVV.

The chain recombines TRBV27 with TRBJ2-6, with no clear D. Germline V lookup: CDR1 MNHEY, CDR2 SMNVEV (reference sequence). Deletions cut 5 bases from V and 4 bases from J, with 12 bases between. This CDR3 is built from 15 residues. Written as DNA, the CDR3 is TGTGCCAGCAGTCCTACACAATCCGGGGCCAACGTCCTGACTTTC. The encoded protein is CASSPTQSGANVLTF.

The chain couples TRBV19 to TRBJ2-7, with 7 bases identical to TRBD1. With V trimmed by 2 bases and J by 4 bases, 8 bases remained unmatched. The germline V gene encodes CDR1 LNHDA and CDR2 SQIVND (reference sequence). This CDR3 is 15 amino acids long. The chain's CDR3 is CASSILWQGDYEQYF. DNA for the CDR3: TGTGCCAGTAGTATATTGTGGCAGGGGGATTACGAGCAGTACTTC.

The chain combines TRBV2 with TRBJ2-2, with a weak D call TRBD2 (7 bases). Trimming took 4 bases from V and 4 from J, leaving 13 bases between them. CDR3 length: 15 residues. Germline values: CDR1 SNHLY, CDR2 FYNNEI. Here the CDR3 reads CASSVLGGRTGELFF. The DNA for the CDR3 is TGTGCCAGCAGTGTATTGGGGGGGCGCACCGGGGAGCTGTTTTTT.

This rearrangement joins TRBV19 to TRBJ1-1; 8 bases agree with TRBD1. The CDR3 is 14 amino acids. V lost 6 bases, J lost 1 base, and 4 bases stayed unmatched. Germline CDR1 and CDR2: LNHDA and SQIVND (reference sequence). The CDR3 region has the DNA TGTGCCAGTAGGCCACAGGGGGGGAACACTGAAGCTTTCTTT. Amino acids: CASRPQGGNTEAFF.

The chain uses TRBV5-4 and TRBJ1-2; 11 nucleotides align to TRBD1. Germline-derived CDR1 and CDR2 are SGHNT and YYREEE (reference sequence). This CDR3 comprises 17 residues. V gave up 5 bases and J gave up 3 bases; unmatched junction bases: 12. CDR3 sequence (DNA): TGTGCCAGCAGGGACAGGGGGCGCGTTTCGCTTGACTATGGCTACACCTTC. Protein sequence: CASRDRGRVSLDYGYTF. Full variable domain (remainder filled in from reference TRBV5-4 and TRBJ1-2): ETGVTQSPTHLIKTRGQQVTLRCSSQSGHNTVSWYQQALGQGPQFIFQYYREEENGRGNFPPRFSGLQFPNYSSELNVNALELDDSALYLCASRDRGRVSLDYGYTFGSGTRLTVV.

This chain joins TRBV5-4 and TRBJ1-2, with 7 bases lining up with TRBD1. Germline assignment: CDR1 SGHNT and CDR2 YYREEE (reference sequence). The CDR3 has 16 residues. V was clipped by 0 bases and J by 3 bases; unmatched bases: 8. CDR3 residues: CASSLGARQGHYGYTF. The CDR3, as DNA: TGTGCCAGCAGCTTGGGGGCCAGACAGGGCCACTATGGCTACACCTTC.

The rearrangement links TRBV2 to TRBJ1-5, with D hard to call. The CDR3 length is 13 residues. The V gene's germline CDR1 is SNHLY and CDR2 FYNNEI. The V end lost 4 bases, the J end lost 5 bases, and 9 bases lay between the germline ends. In DNA, the CDR3 is TGTGCCAGCAGTGGTGGCGGACATCAGCCCCAGCATTTT. This gives the protein CASSGGGHQPQHF. Together with reference TRBV2 and TRBJ1-5, the CDR3 gives the full variable domain: EPEVTQTPSHQVTQMGQEVILRCVPISNHLYFYWYRQILGQKVEFLVSFYNNEISEKSEIFDDQFSVERPDGSNFTLKIRSTKLEDSAMYFCASSGGGHQPQHFGDGTRLSIL.

This clone was counted a single time. The V gene is TRBV5-1, the J gene TRBJ1-1; D ambiguous. This CDR3 comprises 16 residues. The ends were cut back, 4 bases at V and 0 bases at J, with 16 bases in the middle. Per germline, CDR1 SGHRS and CDR2 YFSETQ. Written as DNA, the CDR3 is TGCGCCAGCAGCCCCCTGGCAGGCCGGATGAACACTGAAGCTTTCTTT. Its translation is CASSPLAGRMNTEAFF.

This chain uses TRBV7-8 with TRBJ2-7, with TRBD1 as a possible D gene (6 bases). CDR3 length: 16 amino acids. Germline V lookup: CDR1 SGHVS, CDR2 FQNEAQ. V lost 5 bases and J 0 bases, leaving 17 bases between the germline ends. For the CDR3, the DNA is TGTGCCAGCAGCACCTGGGGGCTAGCTGCCTCCTACGAGCAGTACTTC. Translating gives CASSTWGLAASYEQYF.

This rearrangement joins TRBV5-1 to TRBJ2-5, with a weak D call TRBD2 (6 bases). This CDR3 comprises 13 residues. The V gene's germline CDR1 is SGHRS and CDR2 YFSETQ. V was pared by 4 bases and J by 4 bases, with 11 bases between. CDR3 protein: CASSPGDRETQYF. The CDR3 DNA reads as TGCGCCAGCAGCCCGGGGGATAGAGAGACCCAGTACTTC.